These 9 T cell receptor beta chains came from one sample sequenced in a study of blood T cells in healthy people across ages (dated by TCRdb to between 2015 and 2017). The method was 5' RACE. This sample was sequenced with an Illumina HiSeq 2500. The second PCR ran for roughly 7 to 11 cycles and used a J-beta primer mix along with a sample-barcoded 5' primer. Starting from the raw public reads, TCRdb applied fastp trimming at Q25, assembled clones with MiXCR and retained in-frame beta chains. Rows matching on CDR3 protein sequence are summarized as one entry with the most common DNA and genes. Within this sample are some 1,500,000 distinct CDR3 sequences, with less than 45% of them counted one time only. The ten largest clones capture less than 5% of the sample. The sample was blood. Receptor source: a woman aged 18-29 years in good health.

In its sample, this clonotype was seen a few times. This chain's CDR3 is CASSPTARGTEAFF. CDR3 coding DNA: TGCGCCAGCAGCCCGACAGCTAGAGGGACTGAAGCTTTCTTT. J is TRBJ1-1 and V is TRBV4-3; tentatively, D is TRBD1 (5 bases). This CDR3 region has 14 residues. Deletions cut 4 bases from V and 5 bases from J, with 14 bases between. Germline assignment: CDR1 LGHNA and CDR2 YSLEER.

The chain joins TRBV7-8 to TRBJ2-5; TRBD1 is a possible D gene (6 bases). V was shortened by 6 bases and J by 2 bases, with 13 bases between the two germline ends. The V gene's germline CDR1 is SGHVS and CDR2 FQNEAQ. This CDR3 has 14 amino acids. CDR3 amino acids: CASRKGQIQETQYF. The CDR3, as DNA: TGTGCCAGCAGGAAAGGACAGATTCAAGAGACCCAGTACTTC. The entire variable domain, with the rest obtained from reference TRBV7-8 and TRBJ2-5, is as follows: GAGVSQSPRYKVAKRGQDVALRCDPISGHVSLFWYQQALGQGPEFLTYFQNEAQLDKSGLPSDRFFAERPEGSVSTLKIQRTQQEDSAVYLCASRKGQIQETQYFGPGTRLLVL.

This clonotype was seen a single time. This sequence joins TRBV6-6 and TRBJ1-2; 7 positions agree with TRBD1. This CDR3 comprises 15 residues. V was clipped by 10 bases and J by 1 base; unmatched bases: 12. Per germline, CDR1 MNHNY and CDR2 SVGAGI (reference sequence). The CDR3 spells CAITKAPGGNYGYTF. The CDR3 DNA follows: TGTGCCATAACCAAGGCCCCAGGGGGTAACTATGGCTACACCTTC.

This clonotype was seen a few times. This sequence joins TRBV4-2 and TRBJ2-7; 14 nucleotides match TRBD2. This CDR3 has 16 residues. CDR1 is LGHNA and CDR2 is YNFKEQ in the germline V gene. Unmatched junction bases numbered 4, after V lost 0 bases and J lost 6 bases. CDR3 DNA sequence: TGTGCCAGCAGCCAAGAGAGCGGGACTAGCGGGAGCGAGCAGTACTTC. It yields the protein CASSQESGTSGSEQYF.

V is TRBV27 and J is TRBJ1-4; D is uncertain. Germline values: CDR1 MNHEY, CDR2 SMNVEV (reference sequence). The CDR3 runs to 13 residues. V was clipped by 5 bases and J by 6 bases, with 10 bases between them. The CDR3 is CASSGSAHEKLFF. The CDR3 DNA reads TGTGCCAGCAGTGGGAGTGCACATGAAAAACTGTTTTTT. The full variable domain, rest sourced from reference TRBV27 and TRBJ1-4, is EAQVTQNPRYLITVTGKKLTVTCSQNMNHEYMSWYRQDPGLGLRQIYYSMNVEVTDKGDVPEGYKVSRKEKRNFPLILESPSPNQTSLYFCASSGSAHEKLFFGSGTQLSVL.

This clonotype was recorded a few times. With a much larger clone just one base away, this may be a read error. This sequence joins TRBV5-1 and TRBJ2-3; possibly TRBD2 for D (5 bases). Germline CDR1 and CDR2: SGHRS and YFSETQ. The CDR3 extends over 13 amino acids. The CDR3 here is CASTLGDGDTQYF. The DNA for the CDR3 is TGCGCCAGCACCTTGGGAGATGGTGATACGCAGTATTTT.

The rearrangement links TRBV6-6 to TRBJ2-1; no reliable D call. Germline lookup yields CDR1 MNHNY and CDR2 SVGAGI (reference sequence). The CDR3 runs 13 residues. Trimming removed 2 bases from V and 10 bases from J, with 12 bases in between. CDR3 in amino acids: CASSYEMGLEQFF. The CDR3 DNA sequence: TGTGCCAGCAGTTACGAGATGGGATTGGAGCAGTTCTTC.

The rearrangement links TRBV11-2 to TRBJ2-5; 7 bases align to TRBD2. The CDR3 sequence is 17 residues long. Trimming at V came to 1 base and at J to 2 bases, leaving 10 bases not matched to a gene. The germline CDR1 and CDR2 sequences are SGHAT and FQNNGV. The CDR3 DNA is TGTGCCAGCAGCTTAGGGTCTTCGGGGGGATTACAAGAGACCCAGTACTTC. Residues: CASSLGSSGGLQETQYF.

This chain joins TRBV12-3 or TRBV12-4 and TRBJ1-2; D gene ambiguous. The CDR3 contains 12 residues. Trimming pared 6 bases from V and 4 bases from J, leaving 9 bases between. The chain's CDR3 is CASRRGFYGYTF. Written as DNA, the CDR3 is TGTGCCAGCAGGCGGGGTTTCTATGGCTACACCTTC.